The T cell receptor (beta chain) under discussion was sequenced for a study of shared T cell receptors in the human thymus. The repertoire was sequenced with immunoSEQ multiplex PCR; TCRdb's copy has only in-frame clones and lacks some. The sample shows about 730,000 clones, roughly 85% of them seen only once. CDR3 length equals 16 residues. Trimming removed 0 bases from V and 2 bases from J; junction bases left unmatched: 7. Germline V gives CDR1 GTSNPN, CDR2 SVGIG (reference sequence). These data were likewise used in another study, on human thymus T cells. From that study: Among the donors, all were healthy Finnish infants having corrective surgery for congenital heart defects.

The rearrangement links TRBV30 to TRBJ2-3, with 8 bases lining up with TRBD2. The TCR was taken from a girl less than two years old with a congenital heart defect. The specimen was thymocytes. DNA for the CDR3: TGTGCCTGGAGTGTACCAGCGGGGGAGAACACAGATACGCAGTATTTT. It yields the protein CAWSVPAGENTDTQYF.